Listed below are T cell receptor beta chains from one sample, sequenced in a study of CD8 T cells in Susac syndrome. TCRdb used MiXCR to reprocess the immunoSEQ multiplex PCR reads, holding one entry per CDR3 protein. Of about 120,000 distinct CDR3 sequences in the sample, 96% were seen once. The sample taken for sequencing was CD4+ T cells from PBMCs. These receptors came from a human donor with Susac syndrome. Both conserved end residues are part of each CDR3. D genes are given only for firm matches. Clone sizes are given selectively: once, few, many, or a class where the clone is expanded.

>.|once|TRBJ1-1|TRBV29-1
TGCAGCGTTGAAGGCAGGGTGAACACTGAAGCTTTCTTT
CSVEGRVNTEAFF
>.|.|TRBJ1-2|TRBV3-1
TGTGCCAGCAGCCAAGAAGAGGGCAGTGGCTACACCTTC
CASSQEEGSGYTF
>.|.|TRBJ1-1|TRBV28
TGTGCCAGCCGGGTAGGGGGAGCGGACACTGAAGCTTTCTTT
CASRVGGADTEAFF
>.|.|TRBJ1-2|TRBV19
TGTGCCAGTACCGGGGATAACTATGGCTACACCTTC
CASTGDNYGYTF
>.|once|TRBJ1-5|TRBV29-1
TGCAGCGTTGTTGGGGATAGCAATCAGCCCCAGCATTTT
CSVVGDSNQPQHF
>.|.|TRBJ2-3|TRBV24-1
TGTGCCACCAGTGATAAGACCCCTAAAACCACAGATACGCAGTATTTT
CATSDKTPKTTDTQYF
>.|.|TRBJ1-2|TRBV9
TGTGCCAGCAGCGCGTCGGACAGAAACTATGGCTACACCTTC
CASSASDRNYGYTF
>.|.|TRBJ1-2|TRBV28
TGTGCCAGCAGGGCCAACTATGGCTACACCTTC
CASRANYGYTF
>TRBD1|.|TRBJ2-5|TRBV24-1
TGTGCCACCAGTGATGCACAGCCGGGACAGGGGGCGAAGACCCAGTACTTC
CATSDAQPGQGAKTQYF
>.|.|TRBJ2-1|TRBV7-6
TGTGCCAGCAGCTCACCAGATGAGCAGTTCTTC
CASSSPDEQFF
>.|once|TRBJ1-1|TRBV3-1
TGTGCCAGCAGCCAATCCTCCACGGCTGAAGCTTTCTTT
CASSQSSTAEAFF
>.|.|TRBJ1-2|TRBV20-1
TGCAACTCTACCCCTGGGGGGCGAAGTGGCTACACCTTC
CNSTPGGRSGYTF
>TRBD2|.|TRBJ2-2|TRBV2
TGTGCCAGCAGTGCCAGGGAGGGCACCGGGGAGCTGTTTTTT
CASSAREGTGELFF
>.|.|TRBJ2-2|TRBV6-5
TGTGCCGTCTATACAGGGTACACCGGGGAGCTGTTTTTT
CAVYTGYTGELFF
>TRBD2|.|TRBJ2-2|TRBV18
TGTGCCAGCTCCGAGACTAGCGGATACACCGGGGAGCTGTTTTTT
CASSETSGYTGELFF
>.|.|TRBJ1-2|TRBV7-2
TGTGCCAGCAGCTTTGGCTATGGCTACACCTTC
CASSFGYGYTF
>.|.|TRBJ1-2|TRBV28
TGTGCCAGCAGCACAGGGAATATCGGTGGCTACACCTTC
CASSTGNIGGYTF
>.|once|TRBJ1-2|TRBV14
TGTGCCAGCAGCCAAGCAGGCTCTCACTATGGCTACACCTTC
CASSQAGSHYGYTF
>TRBD1|.|TRBJ1-2|TRBV9
TGTGCCAGCAGCGTAGAGGTCGGACAGGGGTATGGCTACACCTTC
CASSVEVGQGYGYTF
>TRBD2|.|TRBJ2-1|TRBV9
TGTGCCAGCAGCGTAAATAGCGGGACTTCCTACAATGAGCAGTTCTTC
CASSVNSGTSYNEQFF
>TRBD2|.|TRBJ2-1|TRBV19
TGTGCCAGTAATGCGGGAGGGTCCTACAATGAGCAGTTCTTC
CASNAGGSYNEQFF
>.|.|TRBJ1-4|TRBV29-1
TGCAGCGTTGAAGACGGAGGAGGTAGCGGAAAACTGTTTTTT
CSVEDGGGSGKLFF
>.|few|TRBJ2-7|TRBV11-2
TGTGCCAGCAGCATTTCCTACGAGCAGTACTTC
CASSISYEQYF
>.|.|TRBJ1-1|TRBV29-1
TGCAGCGCCGGAGCGCGGGAAGCTGAAGCTTTCTTT
CSAGAREAEAFF
>TRBD2|.|TRBJ2-6|TRBV2
TGTGCCAGCATCCAACAGTGGGAGGGTGGCAACGTCCTGACTTTC
CASIQQWEGGNVLTF
>TRBD1|.|TRBJ1-1|TRBV7-8
TGTGCCAGCAGGGGGACAGGGGCCGCGGGTGAAGCTTTCTTT
CASRGTGAAGEAFF
>.|.|TRBJ2-2|TRBV4-2
TGTGCCAGCAGCCAACCACCAACGAACACCGGGGAGCTGTTTTTT
CASSQPPTNTGELFF
>TRBD1|.|TRBJ2-3|TRBV6-5
TGTGCCAGCAGTTACCCAGGGGGAGATACGCAGTATTTT
CASSYPGGDTQYF
>.|.|TRBJ1-5|TRBV6-2/TRBV6-3
TGTGCCAGCAGTCCTCCCAGGGAATTCCAGCCCCAGCATTTT
CASSPPREFQPQHF
>.|.|TRBJ2-1|TRBV30
TGTGCCTGGACGGTGCTGCGGGCTGGAATAAATGAGCAGTTCTTC
CAWTVLRAGINEQFF
>.|.|TRBJ2-1|TRBV20-1
TGCAGTGCTCAAACGCTGGGCCGGAGGGGGAATGAGCAGTTCTTC
CSAQTLGRRGNEQFF
>.|.|TRBJ2-7|TRBV6-1
TGTGCCAGCAACCCTGGGACAAGACCCATTTACGAGCAGTACTTC
CASNPGTRPIYEQYF
>.|.|TRBJ2-7|TRBV20-1
TGCAGTGCTTCAGACAGGACCCCCTACGAGCAGTACTTC
CSASDRTPYEQYF
>.|few|TRBJ1-5|TRBV27
TGTGCCAGCAGTTTATCGGGCGCTCCGAATCAGCCCCAGCATTTT
CASSLSGAPNQPQHF